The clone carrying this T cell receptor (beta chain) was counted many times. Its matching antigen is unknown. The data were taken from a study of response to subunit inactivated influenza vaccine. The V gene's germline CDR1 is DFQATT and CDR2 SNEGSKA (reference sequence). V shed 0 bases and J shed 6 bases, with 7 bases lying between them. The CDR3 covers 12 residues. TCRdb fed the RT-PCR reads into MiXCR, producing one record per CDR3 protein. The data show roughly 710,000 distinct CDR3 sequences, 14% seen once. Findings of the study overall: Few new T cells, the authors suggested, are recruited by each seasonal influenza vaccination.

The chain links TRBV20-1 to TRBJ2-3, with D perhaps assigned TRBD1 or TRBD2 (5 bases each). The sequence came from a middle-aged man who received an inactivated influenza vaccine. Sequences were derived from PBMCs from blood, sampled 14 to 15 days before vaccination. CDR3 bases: TGCAGTGCTAGAGATGGGACCGATACGCAGTATTTT. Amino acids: CSARDGTDTQYF.